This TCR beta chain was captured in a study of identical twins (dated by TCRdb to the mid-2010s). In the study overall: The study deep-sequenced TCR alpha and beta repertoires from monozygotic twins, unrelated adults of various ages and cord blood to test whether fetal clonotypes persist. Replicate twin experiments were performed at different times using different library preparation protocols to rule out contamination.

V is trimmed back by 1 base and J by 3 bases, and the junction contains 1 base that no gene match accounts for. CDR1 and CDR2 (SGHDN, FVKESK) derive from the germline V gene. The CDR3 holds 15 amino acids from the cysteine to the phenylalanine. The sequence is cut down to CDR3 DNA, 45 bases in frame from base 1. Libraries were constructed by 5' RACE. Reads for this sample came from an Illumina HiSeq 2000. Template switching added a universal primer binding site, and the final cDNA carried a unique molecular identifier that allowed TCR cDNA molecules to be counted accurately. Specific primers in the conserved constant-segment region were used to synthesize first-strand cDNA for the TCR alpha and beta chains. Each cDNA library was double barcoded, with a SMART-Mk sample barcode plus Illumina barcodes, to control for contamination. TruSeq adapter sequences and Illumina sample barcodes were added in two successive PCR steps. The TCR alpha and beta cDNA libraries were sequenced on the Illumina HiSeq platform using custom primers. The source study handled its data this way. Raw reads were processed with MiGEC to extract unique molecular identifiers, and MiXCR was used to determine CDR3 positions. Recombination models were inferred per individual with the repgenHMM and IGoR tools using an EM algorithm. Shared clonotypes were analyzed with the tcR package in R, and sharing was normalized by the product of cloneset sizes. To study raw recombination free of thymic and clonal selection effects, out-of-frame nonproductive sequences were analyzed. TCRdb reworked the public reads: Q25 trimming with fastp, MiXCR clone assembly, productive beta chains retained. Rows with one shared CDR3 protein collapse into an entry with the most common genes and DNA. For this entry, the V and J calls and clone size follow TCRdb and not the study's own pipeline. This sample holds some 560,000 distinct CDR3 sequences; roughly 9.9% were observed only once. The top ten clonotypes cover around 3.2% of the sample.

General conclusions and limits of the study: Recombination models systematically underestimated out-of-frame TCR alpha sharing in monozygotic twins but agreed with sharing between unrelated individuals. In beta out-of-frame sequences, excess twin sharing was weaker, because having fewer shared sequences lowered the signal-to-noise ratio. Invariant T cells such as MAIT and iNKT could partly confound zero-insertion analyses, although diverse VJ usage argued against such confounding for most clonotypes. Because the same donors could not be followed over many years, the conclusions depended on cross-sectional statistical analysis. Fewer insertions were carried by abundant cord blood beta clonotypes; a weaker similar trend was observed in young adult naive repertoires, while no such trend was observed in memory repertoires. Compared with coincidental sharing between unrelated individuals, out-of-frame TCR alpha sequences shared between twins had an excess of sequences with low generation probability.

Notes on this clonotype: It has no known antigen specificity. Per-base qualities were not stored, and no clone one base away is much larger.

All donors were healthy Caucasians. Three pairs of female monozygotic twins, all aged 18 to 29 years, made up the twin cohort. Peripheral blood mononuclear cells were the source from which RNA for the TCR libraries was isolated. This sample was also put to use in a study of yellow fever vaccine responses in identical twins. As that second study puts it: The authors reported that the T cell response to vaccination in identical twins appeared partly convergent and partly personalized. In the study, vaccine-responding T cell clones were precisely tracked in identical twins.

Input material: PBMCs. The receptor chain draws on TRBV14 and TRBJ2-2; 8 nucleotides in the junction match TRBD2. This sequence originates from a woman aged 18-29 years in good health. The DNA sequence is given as TGTGCCAGCAGCCAAGTTAGCGGGGACACCGGGGAGCTGTTTTTT. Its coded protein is CASSQVSGDTGELFF.